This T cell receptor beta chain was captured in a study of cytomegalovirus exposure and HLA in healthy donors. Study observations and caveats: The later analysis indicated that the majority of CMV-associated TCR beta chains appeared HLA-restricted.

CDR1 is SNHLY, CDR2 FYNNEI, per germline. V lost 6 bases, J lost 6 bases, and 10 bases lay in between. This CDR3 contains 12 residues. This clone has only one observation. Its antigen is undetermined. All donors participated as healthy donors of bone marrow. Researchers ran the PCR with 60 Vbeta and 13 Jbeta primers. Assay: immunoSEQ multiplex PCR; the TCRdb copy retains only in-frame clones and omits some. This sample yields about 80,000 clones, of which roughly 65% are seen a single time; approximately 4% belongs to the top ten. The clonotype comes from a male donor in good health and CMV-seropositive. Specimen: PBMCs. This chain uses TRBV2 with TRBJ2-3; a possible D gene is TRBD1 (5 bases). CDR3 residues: CASRGAIDTQYF. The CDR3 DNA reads TGTGCCAGCAGAGGGGCGATTGATACGCAGTATTTT.